The present T cell receptor (beta chain) was sequenced within a study of blood T cell repertoires in COVID-19. Study-level background: Both acute and convalescent COVID-19 samples were obtained from the United States, Italy and Spain. T cells, B-cell-depleted T cells, or PBMCs supplied cDNA or gDNA.

The junction had 8 bases not matched to a gene; V was cut back by 6 bases and J by 2 bases. The CDR3 spans 16 residues. Looked up from germline, CDR1 is MDHEN and CDR2 is SYDVKM. Enrolment of Seattle patients took place during active infection, and they were followed longitudinally. Sequenced by immunoSEQ multiplex PCR; TCRdb stores in-frame clones only, minus some. Altogether about 170,000 clones are present, 84% being singletons, with the ten largest covering about 2.7%. The clonotype originates from a woman aged 80 or over with COVID-19, enrolled during active disease. Material: peripheral blood. The chain combines TRBV28 with TRBJ2-3; 10 positions agree with TRBD2. CDR3 sequence (DNA): TGTGCCAGCAGCTCCCGGACTAGCGGATACACAGATACGCAGTATTTT. Its protein is CASSSRTSGYTDTQYF.